This T cell receptor beta chain was identified during a study of T cells in Graves' hyperthyroidism and ophthalmopathy. A Clinical Activity Score of at least 3, a NOSPECS grade of at least 4 and a duration under 3 months were recorded in the ophthalmopathy patients. This CDR3 is built from 12 residues. V was cut by 7 bases and J by 7 bases, with 14 bases left in between. Amplification targeted TCR beta CDR3 regions from RNA transcripts. In the first-round RT-PCR of the TCR CDR3, the HTBI primer set was used. MiXCR, run by TCRdb on the multiplex PCR reads, gives a single entry per CDR3 protein. The sample shows hundreds of thousands of distinct CDR3 sequences, 16% of them seen only once. This clonotype showed up many times.

Sequences were obtained from blood. The TCR originated in a woman between 18 and 30 years old with Graves' ophthalmopathy. The chain combines TRBV12-3 or TRBV12-4 with TRBJ2-7; the D gene is possibly TRBD2 (6 bases). Here the CDR3 reads CASTSGLREQYF. DNA of the CDR3: TGTGCCAGCACCTCAGGACTACGAGAGCAGTACTTC.